The clone carrying this T cell receptor beta chain has more than one count but fewer than ten. The target antigen is unknown. This sample was taken from a study of CD8 T cells in ankylosing spondylitis. General study findings and limits: Disease-linked clones bore a CD8+ phenotype and were relatively rare in peripheral blood. Some of the motif variants had earlier been found in reactive arthritis patients' fluid and blood. The study identified a TCR beta motif of several highly homologous variants that appeared characteristic of ankylosing spondylitis blood. According to the report, clones linked to the disease were significantly enriched in matched synovial fluid samples taken from ankylosing spondylitis patients.

Library preparation for TCR beta used quantitative 5'-RACE with molecular barcodes. TCRdb fed the 5' RACE reads into MiXCR, producing one record per CDR3 protein. This sample carries more than 500,000 distinct CDR3 sequences, 5.3% of them seen once, and the ten largest clones take around 3.6%. This CDR3 is 12 amino acids long. The germline gives CDR1 MDHEN, CDR2 SYDVKM. Deletions cut 11 bases from V and 15 bases from J, with 22 bases between. The sample consisted of blood, either unsorted or a sorted T cell fraction (not recorded which). This clonotype originated in a male donor with ankylosing spondylitis. The chain recombines TRBV28 with TRBJ1-4; maybe TRBD1 (6 bases). The CDR3 region has the DNA TGTGCCCTCGAGGGGGGGGAGACTGGTTTGTTTTTT. Translation gives CALEGGETGLFF.